This T cell receptor (beta chain) emerged from a study of T cells in Graves' hyperthyroidism and ophthalmopathy. About this clonotype: At one boundary the junction diverges from the germline segment, which might be a read error.

The blood specimen was taken at initial hyperthyroidism diagnosis, before any ophthalmopathy symptoms. Template material for amplifying TCR beta CDR3 regions consisted of RNA transcripts. The TCR CDR3 first-round RT-PCR relied on the HTBI primer set. TCRdb reanalysed the multiplex PCR reads using MiXCR and keeps one entry per CDR3 protein. The table has more than 550,000 distinct CDR3 sequences, over 15% seen once. The receptor comes from a woman between 50 and 59 years old with Graves' hyperthyroidism that later progressed to Graves' ophthalmopathy. The sequencing input was blood.

For the CDR3, the DNA is TGTGCCAGCAAGAGACAGGGGGCGCGGGAGACCCGGTACTTC. Translated, it gives CASKRQGARETRYF. The rearrangement uses TRBV2 and TRBJ2-5; TRBD1 matches at 10 bases. From germline, CDR1 is SNHLY and CDR2 FYNNEI. CDR3 size: 14 residues.